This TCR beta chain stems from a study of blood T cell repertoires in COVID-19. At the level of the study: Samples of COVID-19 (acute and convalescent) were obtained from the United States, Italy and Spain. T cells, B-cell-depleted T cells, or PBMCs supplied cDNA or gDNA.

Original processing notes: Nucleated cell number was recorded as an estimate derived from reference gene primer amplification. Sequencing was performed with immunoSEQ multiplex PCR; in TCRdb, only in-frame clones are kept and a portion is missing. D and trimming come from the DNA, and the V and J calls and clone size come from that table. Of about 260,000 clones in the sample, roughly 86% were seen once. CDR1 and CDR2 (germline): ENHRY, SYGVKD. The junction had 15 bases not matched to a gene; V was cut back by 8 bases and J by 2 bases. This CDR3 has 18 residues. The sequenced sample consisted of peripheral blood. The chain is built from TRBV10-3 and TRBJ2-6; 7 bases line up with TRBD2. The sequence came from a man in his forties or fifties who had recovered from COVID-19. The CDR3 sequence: CAISGTPRGRTGANVLTF. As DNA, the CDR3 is TGTGCCATCTCCGGGACCCCGCGGGGGAGGACTGGGGCCAACGTCCTGACTTTC.